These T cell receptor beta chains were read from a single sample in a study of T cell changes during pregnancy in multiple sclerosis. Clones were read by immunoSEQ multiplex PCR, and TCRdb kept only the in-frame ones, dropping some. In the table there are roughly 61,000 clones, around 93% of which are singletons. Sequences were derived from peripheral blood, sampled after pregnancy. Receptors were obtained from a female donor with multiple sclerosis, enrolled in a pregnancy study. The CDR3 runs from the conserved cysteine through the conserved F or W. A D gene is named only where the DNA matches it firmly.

TGTGCCAGCAGCAGGACCGTTGGACAGCCTGAAGGCTACACCTTC	CASSRTVGQPEGYTF	.	TRBV9	TRBJ1-2
TGTGCCAGCAGCTTAGCCGGGGTGAACACTGAAGCTTTCTTT	CASSLAGVNTEAFF	.	TRBV7-2	TRBJ1-1
TGTGCCAGCAGCCCGGGACAGGCCAACTACGAGCAGTACTTC	CASSPGQANYEQYF	TRBD1	TRBV7-9	TRBJ2-7
TGTGCCAGCAGTTCTACGAGGGACAGCTCCTACGAGCAGTACTTC	CASSSTRDSSYEQYF	TRBD1	TRBV28	TRBJ2-7
TGTGCCAGCAGCCCACTAGGGCCGTCCTACAATGAGCAGTTCTTC	CASSPLGPSYNEQFF	.	TRBV11-3	TRBJ2-1
TGTGCCTGGAATACCGGGACATATAGCTACGAGCAGTACTTC	CAWNTGTYSYEQYF	.	TRBV30	TRBJ2-7
TGTGCCAGCAGCCCGGGACTCGGCACCTACGAGCAGTACTTC	CASSPGLGTYEQYF	.	TRBV7-4	TRBJ2-7
TGTGCCAGCAGCTTAGAAGCGGGAGGGGGCACAGATACGCAGTATTTT	CASSLEAGGGTDTQYF	TRBD2	TRBV7-9	TRBJ2-3
TGTGCCAGCAGCTTACATTGGGAGGACCCCTCCTACGAGCAGTACTTC	CASSLHWEDPSYEQYF	.	TRBV7-9	TRBJ2-7
TGTGCCAGCAGTCCCTCGGGGGGTACCTACGAGCAGTACTTC	CASSPSGGTYEQYF	TRBD2	TRBV7-3	TRBJ2-7
TGTGCCAGCAGCTCTCTAGCGGGAGAATCCTACAATGAGCAGTTCTTC	CASSSLAGESYNEQFF	TRBD2	TRBV11-3	TRBJ2-1
TGTGCCAGCAGTTTATGGATAGGAGTTGAGCAGTTCTTC	CASSLWIGVEQFF	.	TRBV27	TRBJ2-1
TGTGCCATCAGTGAAGGGCGAGGAGGGAACACTGAAGCTTTCTTT	CAISEGRGGNTEAFF	.	TRBV10-3	TRBJ1-1
TGTGCCAGCAGCTTGGGCGGGGCGGTAGAGACCCAGTACTTC	CASSLGGAVETQYF	.	TRBV5-4	TRBJ2-5
TGCAGCGTGGGGGGTACTAGCGGGGGCCCTAACTCCTACAATGAGCAGTTCTTC	CSVGGTSGGPNSYNEQFF	TRBD2	TRBV29-1	TRBJ2-1
TGTGCCATCAGTGATGGCCATGAGCAGTTCTTC	CAISDGHEQFF	.	TRBV10-3	TRBJ2-1
TGTGCCAGCAGTGGGTCGAATAGCGGGAGGGGAGACACCGGGGAGCTGTTTTTT	CASSGSNSGRGDTGELFF	TRBD2	TRBV25-1	TRBJ2-2